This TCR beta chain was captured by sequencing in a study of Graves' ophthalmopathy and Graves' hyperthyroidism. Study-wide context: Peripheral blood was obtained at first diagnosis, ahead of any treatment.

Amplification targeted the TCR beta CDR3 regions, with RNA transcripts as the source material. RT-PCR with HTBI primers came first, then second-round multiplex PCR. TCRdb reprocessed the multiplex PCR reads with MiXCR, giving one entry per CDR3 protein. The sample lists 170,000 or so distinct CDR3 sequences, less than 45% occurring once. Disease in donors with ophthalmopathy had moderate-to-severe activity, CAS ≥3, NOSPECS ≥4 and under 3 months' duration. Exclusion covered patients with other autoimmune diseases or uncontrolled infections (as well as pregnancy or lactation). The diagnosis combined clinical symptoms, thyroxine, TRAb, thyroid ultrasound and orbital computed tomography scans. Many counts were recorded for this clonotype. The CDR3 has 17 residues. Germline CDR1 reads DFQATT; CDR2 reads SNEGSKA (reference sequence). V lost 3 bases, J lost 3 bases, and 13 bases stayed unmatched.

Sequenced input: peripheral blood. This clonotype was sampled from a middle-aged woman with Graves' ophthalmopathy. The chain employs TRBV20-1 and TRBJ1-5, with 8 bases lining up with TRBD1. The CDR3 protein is CSARGQDLNYVNQPQHF. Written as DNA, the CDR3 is TGCAGTGCTAGGGGACAGGATCTCAACTATGTCAATCAGCCCCAGCATTTT.